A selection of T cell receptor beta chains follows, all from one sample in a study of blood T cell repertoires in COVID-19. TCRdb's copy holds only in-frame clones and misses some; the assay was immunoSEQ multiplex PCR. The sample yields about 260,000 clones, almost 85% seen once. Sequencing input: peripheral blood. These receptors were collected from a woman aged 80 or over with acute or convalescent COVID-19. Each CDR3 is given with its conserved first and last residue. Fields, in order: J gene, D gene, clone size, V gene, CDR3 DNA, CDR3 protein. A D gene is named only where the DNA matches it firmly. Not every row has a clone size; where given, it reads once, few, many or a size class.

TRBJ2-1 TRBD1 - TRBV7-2 TGTGCCAGCAGCTGGACAGGTTACAATGAGCAGTTCTTC CASSWTGYNEQFF
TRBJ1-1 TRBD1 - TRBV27 TGTGCCAGCAGTTGGGACAGGGGTAACACTGAAGCTTTCTTT CASSWDRGNTEAFF
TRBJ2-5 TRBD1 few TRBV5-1 TGCGCCAGCAGCCGTGGGACAGGCGGACAAGAGACCCAGTACTTC CASSRGTGGQETQYF
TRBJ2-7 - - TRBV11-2 TGTGCCAGCAGCTTAACATACATAGACACACGATACGAGCAGTACTTC CASSLTYIDTRYEQYF
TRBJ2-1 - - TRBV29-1 TGCAGCGTATCCGGGGGATTTAGGAATGAGCAGTTCTTC CSVSGGFRNEQFF
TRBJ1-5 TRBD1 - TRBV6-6 TGTGCCAGCGGACCGACAGGGATCGTGCAGCCCCAGCATTTT CASGPTGIVQPQHF
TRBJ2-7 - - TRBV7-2 TGTGCCAGCAGCTTCTCAGGGGAGCAGTACTTC CASSFSGEQYF
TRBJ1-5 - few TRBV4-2 TGTGCCAGCAGCCAAGATCAAGGGGCCCAAGGCAATCAGCCCCAGCATTTT CASSQDQGAQGNQPQHF
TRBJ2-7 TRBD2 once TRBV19 TGTGCCAGTAGTCCCCCGGCGGCCGCCGGGACTAGCGGCTACGAGCAGTACTTC CASSPPAAAGTSGYEQYF
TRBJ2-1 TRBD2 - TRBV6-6 TGTGCCAGCAGACAGCGGGAGGGCCGATACAATGAGCAGTTCTTC CASRQREGRYNEQFF
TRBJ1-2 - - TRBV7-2 TGTGCCAGCAGCTTAGGGGGAGAGGGCTACACCTTC CASSLGGEGYTF
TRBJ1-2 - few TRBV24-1 TGTGCCACCAGTGACCCCTCCCCCGGGGGCTACACCTTC CATSDPSPGGYTF
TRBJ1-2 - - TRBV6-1 TGTGCCAGCAGTGAAGAGGTCAGGACTTATGGCTACACCTTC CASSEEVRTYGYTF
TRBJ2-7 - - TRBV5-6 TGTGCCAGCAGCATATACGGGAGCAGGGCCCACGAGCAGTACTTC CASSIYGSRAHEQYF
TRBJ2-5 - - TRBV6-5 TGTGCCAGCAGTTACTCAGCGAACCGGGGAGAGACCCAGTACTTC CASSYSANRGETQYF
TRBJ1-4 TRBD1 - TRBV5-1 TGCGCCAGCAGCCTGACGGGACAGGGAGGGGGCGAAAAACTGTTTTTT CASSLTGQGGGEKLFF
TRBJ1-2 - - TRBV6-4 TGTGCCAGCAGTAGAGAGACAGGAGCTAACTATGGCTACACCTTC CASSRETGANYGYTF
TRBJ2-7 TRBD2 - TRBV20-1 TGCAGTGCTAGTTTTCTAGCGGGACGGGGGGGTTACGAGCAGTACTTC CSASFLAGRGGYEQYF
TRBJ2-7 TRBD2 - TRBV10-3 TGTGCCATCAGATCCGGGACTAGCGTGGGCGAGCAGTACTTC CAIRSGTSVGEQYF
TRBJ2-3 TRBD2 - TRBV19 TGTGCCAGTAGTATAGGCGGGGGGGGTGGAGATACGCAGTATTTT CASSIGGGGGDTQYF
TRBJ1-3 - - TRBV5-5 TGTGCCAGCAGCCCCGGGCTCGGGGCTGGAAACACCATATATTTT CASSPGLGAGNTIYF
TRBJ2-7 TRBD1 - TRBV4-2 TGTGCCAGCAGCACGCGCGGACAGGCCTACGAGCAGTACTTC CASSTRGQAYEQYF
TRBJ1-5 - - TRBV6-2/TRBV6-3 TGTGCCAGCAGTGATAGGACAGCCTCGGGTAGCAATCAGCCCCAGCATTTT CASSDRTASGSNQPQHF
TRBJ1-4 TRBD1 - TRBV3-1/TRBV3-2 TGTGCCAGCAGCCGGCCTAGGAGGACAGGAACAACGTCTAGTGAAAAACTGTTTTTT CASSRPRRTGTTSSEKLFF
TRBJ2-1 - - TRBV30 TGTGCCTGGAGTGTAGGGACTTCCACTAATGAGCAGTTCTTC CAWSVGTSTNEQFF
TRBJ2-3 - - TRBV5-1 TGCGCCAGCAGCTTGGAGCGGGCCGGGGGCACAGATACGCAGTATTTT CASSLERAGGTDTQYF
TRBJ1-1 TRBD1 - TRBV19 TGTGCCAGTAGGCTACCGGGACAGGGTAACACTGAAGCTTTCTTT CASRLPGQGNTEAFF
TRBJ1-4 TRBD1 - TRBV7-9 TGTGCCAGCAGCTCGGACAGGGGTAATGAAAAACTGTTTTTT CASSSDRGNEKLFF
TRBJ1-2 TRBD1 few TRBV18 TGTGCCAGCTCACCCCAGGGACAGGGCAACTATGGCTACACCTTC CASSPQGQGNYGYTF
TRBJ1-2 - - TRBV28 TGTGCCAGCAGCCGCGGGGGGGGGCTTAACTATGGCTACACCTTC CASSRGGGLNYGYTF
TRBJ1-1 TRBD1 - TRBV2 TGTGCCAGCATAATCCAGGGGGTGGGGAACACTGAAGCTTTCTTT CASIIQGVGNTEAFF
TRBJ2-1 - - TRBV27 TGTGCCAGCAGTTTGGTCAGACTAGTGAATGAGCAGTTCTTC CASSLVRLVNEQFF
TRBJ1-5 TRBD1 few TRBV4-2 TGTGCCAGCAGCCACAGGGGGGGCAATCAGCCCCAGCATTTT CASSHRGGNQPQHF
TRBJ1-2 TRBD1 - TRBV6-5 TGTGCCAGCACACAGGGGGGAAATGGCTACACCTTC CASTQGGNGYTF
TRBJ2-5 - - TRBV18 TGTGCCAGCTCCTGGGACTCAGTCGAGACCCAGTACTTC CASSWDSVETQYF
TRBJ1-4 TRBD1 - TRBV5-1 TGCGCCAGCAGCTCCGGACAGGGTAATGAAAAACTGTTTTTT CASSSGQGNEKLFF